Listed here is a single T cell receptor beta chain. The data were taken from a study of human T cells and chemical hapten exposure. The study's library attached unique molecular identifiers to single cDNA molecules. Each CDR3 protein is one row after TCRdb ran MiXCR on the RACE reads. The sample holds 100,000 to 120,000 distinct CDR3 sequences; under 35% are singletons and the top ten take roughly 2.5%. The germline V gene has CDR1 LGHNA and CDR2 YSLEER. The CDR3 sequence is 13 residues long. V was pared by 1 base and J by 6 bases, with 6 bases between. As for time point: patch test 3, about 24 weeks after DPC sensitization. Stated treatment: therapeutic diphenylcyclopropenone sensitization with weekly scalp DPC. Total RNA was isolated from whole blood that had not been fractionated.

The chain has TRBV4-3 and TRBJ2-2; D is ambiguous. The TCR originated in a man aged 35 to 55 with alopecia areata. Some clones in this sample may be carry-over from other donors' samples. The sample here was whole blood, taken in connection with sensitization to the hapten diphenylcyclopropenone (DPC). The CDR3 here is CASSQGVPGELFF. In DNA form, the CDR3 reads TGCGCCAGCAGCCAAGGAGTTCCCGGGGAGCTGTTTTTT.